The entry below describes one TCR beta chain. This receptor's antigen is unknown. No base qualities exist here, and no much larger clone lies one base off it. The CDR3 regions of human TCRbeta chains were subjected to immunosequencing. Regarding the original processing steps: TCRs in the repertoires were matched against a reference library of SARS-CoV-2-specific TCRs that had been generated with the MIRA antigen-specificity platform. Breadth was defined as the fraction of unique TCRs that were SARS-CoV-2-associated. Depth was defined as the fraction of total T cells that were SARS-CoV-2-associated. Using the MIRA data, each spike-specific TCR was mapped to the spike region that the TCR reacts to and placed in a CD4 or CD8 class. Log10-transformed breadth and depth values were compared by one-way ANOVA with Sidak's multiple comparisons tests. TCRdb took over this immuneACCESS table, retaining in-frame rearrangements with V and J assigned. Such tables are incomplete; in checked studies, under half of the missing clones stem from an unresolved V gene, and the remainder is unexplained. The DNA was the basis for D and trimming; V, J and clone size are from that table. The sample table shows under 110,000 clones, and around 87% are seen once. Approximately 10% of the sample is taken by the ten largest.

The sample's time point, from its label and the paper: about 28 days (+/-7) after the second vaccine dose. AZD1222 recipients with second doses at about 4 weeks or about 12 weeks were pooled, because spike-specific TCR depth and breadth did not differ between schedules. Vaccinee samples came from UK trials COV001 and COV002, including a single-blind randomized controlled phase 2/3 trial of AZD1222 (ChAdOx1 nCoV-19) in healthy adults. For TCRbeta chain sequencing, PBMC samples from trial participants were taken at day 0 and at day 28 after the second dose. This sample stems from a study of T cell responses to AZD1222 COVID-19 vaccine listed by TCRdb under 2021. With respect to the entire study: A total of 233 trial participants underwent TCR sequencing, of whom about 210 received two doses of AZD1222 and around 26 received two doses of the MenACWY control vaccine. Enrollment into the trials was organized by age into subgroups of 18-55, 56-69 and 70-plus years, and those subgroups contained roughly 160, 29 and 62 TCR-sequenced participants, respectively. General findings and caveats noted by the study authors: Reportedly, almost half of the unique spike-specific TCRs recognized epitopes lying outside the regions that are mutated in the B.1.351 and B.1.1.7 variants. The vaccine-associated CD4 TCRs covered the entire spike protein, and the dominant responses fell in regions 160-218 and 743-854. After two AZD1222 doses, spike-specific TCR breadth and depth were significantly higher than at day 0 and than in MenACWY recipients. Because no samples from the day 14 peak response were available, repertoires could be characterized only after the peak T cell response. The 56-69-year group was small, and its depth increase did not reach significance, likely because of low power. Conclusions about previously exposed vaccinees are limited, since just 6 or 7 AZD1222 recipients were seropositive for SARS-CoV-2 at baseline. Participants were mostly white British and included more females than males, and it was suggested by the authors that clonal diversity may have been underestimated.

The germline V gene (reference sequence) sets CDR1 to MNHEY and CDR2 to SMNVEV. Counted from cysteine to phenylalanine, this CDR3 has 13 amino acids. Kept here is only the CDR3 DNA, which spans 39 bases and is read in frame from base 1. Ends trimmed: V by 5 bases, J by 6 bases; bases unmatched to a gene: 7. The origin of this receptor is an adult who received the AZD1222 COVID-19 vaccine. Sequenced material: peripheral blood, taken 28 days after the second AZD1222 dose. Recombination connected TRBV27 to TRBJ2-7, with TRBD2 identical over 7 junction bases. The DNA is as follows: TGTGCCAGCAGTCCGGCAGGGAGGGCCGAGCAGTACTTC. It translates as CASSPAGRAEQYF.